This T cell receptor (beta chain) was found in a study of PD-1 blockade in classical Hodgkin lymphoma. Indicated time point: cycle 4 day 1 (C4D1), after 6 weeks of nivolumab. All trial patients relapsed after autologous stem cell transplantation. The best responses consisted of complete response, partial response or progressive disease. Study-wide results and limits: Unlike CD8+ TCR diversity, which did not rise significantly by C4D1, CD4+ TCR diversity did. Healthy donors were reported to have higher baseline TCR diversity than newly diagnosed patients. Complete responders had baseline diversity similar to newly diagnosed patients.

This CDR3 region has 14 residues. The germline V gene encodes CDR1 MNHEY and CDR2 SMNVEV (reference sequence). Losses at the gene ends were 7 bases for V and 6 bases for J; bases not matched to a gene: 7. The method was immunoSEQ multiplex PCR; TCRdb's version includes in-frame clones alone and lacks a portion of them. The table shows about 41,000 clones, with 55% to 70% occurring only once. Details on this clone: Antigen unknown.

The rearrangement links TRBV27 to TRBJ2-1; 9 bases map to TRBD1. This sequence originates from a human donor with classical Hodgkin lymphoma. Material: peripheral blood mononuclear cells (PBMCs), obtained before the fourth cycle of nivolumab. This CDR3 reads CASIRDRVSNEQFF. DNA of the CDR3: TGTGCCAGCATTCGGGACAGGGTAAGCAATGAGCAGTTCTTC.